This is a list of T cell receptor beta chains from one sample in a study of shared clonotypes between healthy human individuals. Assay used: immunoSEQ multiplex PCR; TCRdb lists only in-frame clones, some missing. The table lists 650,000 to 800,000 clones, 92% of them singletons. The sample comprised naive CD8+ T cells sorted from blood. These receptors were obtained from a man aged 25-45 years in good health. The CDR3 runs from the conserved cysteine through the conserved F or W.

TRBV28,CASSSHRTYEQYF
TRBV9,CASSLAGDSYNEQFF
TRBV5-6,CASSLVGTGTRGGYTF
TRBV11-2,CASSPPRGTSGYNEQFF
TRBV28,CASSSRPGNTEAFF
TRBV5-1,CASSPLGAGNTIYF
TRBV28,CASSSVQGFYGYTF
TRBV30,CAWSTLAEYNEQFF
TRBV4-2,CASSQGQGSAYEQYF
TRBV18,CASSPLDRAYEQYF
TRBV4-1,CASSHVEQSTNEKLFF
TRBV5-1,CASSQVEGRETQYF
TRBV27,CASSLGVGRNEQFF
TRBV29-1,CSGSGTKKYNEQFF
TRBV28,CASQLPTGTSGHTDTQYF
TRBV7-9,CASRQFLATQDTQYF
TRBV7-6,CASSLGDRSSYEQYF
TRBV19,CASSGTSGSSYNEQFF
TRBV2,CASRGWDSSGNTIYF
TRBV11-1,CASSLDGLHNEQFF
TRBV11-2,CASSLLAGVGEQFF
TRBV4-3,CASSQTPSGGNNEQFF
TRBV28,CASSFPGQGNEQYF
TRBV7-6,CASSSRLAGVGNDEQFF
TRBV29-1,CSVGGRSNTQYF
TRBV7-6,CASSLGDREPYEQYF
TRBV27,CASTKNRESGYEQYF
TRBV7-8,CASSRPGSGGIGNEQFF
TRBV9,CASSVAGANQPQHF
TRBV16,CASSQFRTVMNTIYF
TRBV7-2,CASSSISVTSSTDTQYF
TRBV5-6,CASSAPGHYNEQFF
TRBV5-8,CASSFFTGRGETQYF
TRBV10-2,CASSEGASGSLWETQYF
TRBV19,CASGSGYWEQYF
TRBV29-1,CSVVQVRTGELFF
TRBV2,CASLGDRDFEQYF
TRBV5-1,CASSLRDNTYYEQYF
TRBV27,CASSLSRVYNEQFF
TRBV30,CAWRKRTINEQFF
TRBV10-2,CASSDGSGSFQETQYF
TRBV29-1,CSVDDATSGRARYNEQFF